This T cell receptor (beta chain) is from a study of T cells of healthy individuals. A few counts support this clonotype. TCRdb reprocessed the 5' RACE reads with MiXCR, giving one entry per CDR3 protein. The sample has tens of thousands of distinct CDR3 sequences; about 16% are singletons. This CDR3 is built from 14 residues. The V end lost 3 bases, the J end lost 5 bases, and 14 bases lay between the germline ends. Germline loops: CDR1 LNHDA, CDR2 SQIVND (reference sequence). The receptor was derived from a human donor in good health. The chain couples TRBV19 to TRBJ2-7; tentative D call: TRBD2 (6 bases). The CDR3 nucleotides are TGTGCCAGTAGTATCCCCGGGAGTAGGAACGAGCAGTACTTC. This gives the protein CASSIPGSRNEQYF.